These 25 T cell receptor beta chains originate from one sample sequenced in a study of blood T cell repertoires in COVID-19. The method was immunoSEQ multiplex PCR; TCRdb's version includes in-frame clones alone and lacks a portion of them. In the table there are 70,000 or so clones, over 80% of which are singletons. What was sequenced was peripheral blood. All receptors come from a woman of 80 years or more with active COVID-19.

This rearrangement joins TRBV5-4 to TRBJ2-7, with 7 bases identical to TRBD2. V dropped 3 bases and J dropped 6; count of bases not matched to a gene: 6. The CDR3 totals 13 residues. The germline gives CDR1 SGHNT, CDR2 YYREEE (reference sequence). CDR3 sequence (DNA): TGTGCCAGCAGCTCCTGGGGCGGGAGCGAGCAGTACTTC. It translates to CASSSWGGSEQYF.

The chain is built from TRBV27 and TRBJ1-2, with 7 bases aligning to TRBD1. The CDR3 is made up of 14 amino acids. J gave up 1 base and V 6 bases, and 5 bases lay outside the gene matches. Germline V lookup: CDR1 MNHEY, CDR2 SMNVEV (reference sequence). CDR3: CASRRTGLNYGYTF. The DNA for the CDR3 is TGTGCCAGCAGGCGGACAGGACTTAACTATGGCTACACCTTC.

The J gene is TRBJ2-3, the V gene TRBV5-1; the match to TRBD1 covers 7 bases. With 7 bases clipped from V and 2 bases from J, the junction kept 4 bases outside the gene matches. The CDR3 extends over 13 amino acids. Germline CDR1 is SGHRS and CDR2 is YFSETQ. CDR3 nucleotides: TGCGCCAGCCGACAGGGACCCACAGATACGCAGTATTTT. Encoded protein: CASRQGPTDTQYF.

The V and J genes are TRBV6-4 and TRBJ2-2, with D possibly being TRBD2 (6 bases). The CDR3 is 16 residues long. The germline V gene has CDR1 MRHNA and CDR2 SNTAGT. Trimming removed 2 bases at V and 1 base at J, with 11 bases between. The CDR3 region has the DNA TGTGCCAGCAGTGACCGTCTAGCGTTGAACACCGGGGAGCTGTTTTTT. The encoded protein is CASSDRLALNTGELFF.

V is TRBV6-5 and J is TRBJ1-5, with a tentative D call TRBD1 (6 bases). The CDR3 consists of 14 residues. Germline-derived CDR1 and CDR2 are MNHEY and SVGAGI. Trimming left V 10 bases short and J 6 bases short, with 19 bases between. This chain's CDR3 is CANPRGGKSQPQHF. The CDR3 region has the DNA TGTGCCAATCCGCGGGGGGGCAAGAGTCAGCCCCAGCATTTT.

The chain employs TRBV27 and TRBJ2-7, with D maybe TRBD2 (5 bases). CDR3 length: 12 residues. Looked up from germline, CDR1 is MNHEY and CDR2 is SMNVEV (reference sequence). V was pared by 5 bases and J by 7 bases, with 12 bases between. This CDR3 reads CASSPLRGEQYF. In DNA, the CDR3 is TGTGCCAGCAGTCCGTTAAGAGGGGAGCAGTACTTC.

The chain couples TRBV3-1 (or the pseudogene TRBV3-2) to TRBJ2-2; TRBD2 agrees at 8 bases. The germline V gene encodes CDR1 LGHDT and CDR2 YNNKEL (reference sequence). The CDR3 spans 16 residues. J was trimmed by 9 bases and V by 0 bases; bases with no gene match: 9. The DNA for the CDR3 is TGTGCCAGCAGCCAAGAGGGACTAGGGGAATTCCGGGAGCTGTTTTTT. Protein: CASSQEGLGEFRELFF.

The chain is built from TRBV30 and TRBJ2-3, with 10 bases aligning to TRBD1. Germline CDR1 reads GTSNPN; CDR2 reads SVGIG (reference sequence). The CDR3 has 16 residues. V shed 5 bases and J 5 bases; nucleotides not matched to a gene: 13. CDR3 nucleotide sequence: TGTGCCTGGGCCTCCGGGGACAGGGGATCTGGAGATACGCAGTATTTT. Translation: CAWASGDRGSGDTQYF.

The chain uses TRBV6-5 and TRBJ2-7; 9 nucleotides line up with TRBD1. The CDR3 is 13 amino acids. Germline CDR1 is MNHEY and CDR2 is SVGAGI. V shed 5 bases, J shed 6 bases, and the junction held 5 bases outside the gene matches. CDR3 residues: CASSRRTGVEQYF. The DNA of the CDR3 is TGTGCCAGCAGTAGAAGGACAGGGGTCGAGCAGTACTTC.

The rearrangement joins TRBV2 to TRBJ1-5, with D possibly matching TRBD1 (5 bases). V was clipped by 6 bases and J by 2 bases, with 14 bases between them. The CDR3 loop spans 15 amino acids. Germline CDR1 reads SNHLY; CDR2 reads FYNNEI. The CDR3 sequence: CASRDSFWGNQPQHF. DNA for the CDR3: TGTGCCAGCAGAGACAGTTTTTGGGGCAATCAGCCCCAGCATTTT.

The count of this clone is one. The rearrangement links TRBV12-3 or TRBV12-4 to TRBJ1-1; TRBD1 agrees at 7 bases. This CDR3 is built from 13 residues. With 6 bases clipped from V and 3 bases from J, the junction kept 4 bases outside the gene matches. The CDR3 region is CASRRQGYTEAFF. CDR3 in DNA: TGTGCCAGCAGGAGACAGGGTTACACTGAAGCTTTCTTT.

This chain connects TRBV6-2 or TRBV6-3 to TRBJ1-5; D remains unclear. Between the trimmed V and J ends, which lost 2 bases and 7 bases, there was a span of 6 bases. CDR1 is MNHEY, CDR2 SVGEGT, per germline. The CDR3 is 12 residues long. The CDR3 DNA reads as TGTGCCAGCAGTTACGGAGGGCAGCCCCAGCATTTT. Encoded protein: CASSYGGQPQHF.

The chain couples TRBV19 to TRBJ1-5; D uncertain. Looked up from germline, CDR1 is LNHDA and CDR2 is SQIVND (reference sequence). This CDR3 comprises 13 residues. Trimming cost V 2 bases and J 1 base, with 3 bases left between them. The CDR3 is CASSISSNQPQHF. In DNA form, the CDR3 reads TGTGCCAGTAGTATAAGCAGCAATCAGCCCCAGCATTTT.

The V gene is TRBV4-1, the J gene TRBJ2-1; 8 nucleotides line up with TRBD2. The V gene's germline CDR1 is MGHRA and CDR2 YSYEKL. The J segment lost 7 bases and the V segment lost 0 bases, leaving 8 bases of the junction unmatched. The CDR3 consists of 16 residues. The CDR3 DNA reads as TGCGCCAGCAGCCAAGAGACTAGCGCGGTCGGGAATGAGCAGTTCTTC. This gives the protein CASSQETSAVGNEQFF.

J is TRBJ2-7 and V is TRBV6-2 or TRBV6-3; D gene uncertain. Deletions cut 0 bases from V and 6 bases from J, with 15 bases between. The CDR3 consists of 15 residues. CDR1 is MNHEY, CDR2 SVGEGT, per germline. The CDR3 DNA follows: TGTGCCAGCAGTTACTCCCGAAGTTTTTCGGGCGAGCAGTACTTC. It specifies CASSYSRSFSGEQYF.

This sequence joins TRBV6-6 and TRBJ1-1; possibly TRBD1 for D (6 bases). CDR3 size: 15 residues. The V gene lost 7 bases and the J gene lost 5 bases, with 20 bases spanning the gap. The germline V gene has CDR1 MNHNY and CDR2 SVGAGI (reference sequence). CDR3 amino acids: CASTPGVWGGTEAFF. The CDR3 DNA follows: TGTGCCAGCACCCCAGGGGTATGGGGTGGGACTGAAGCTTTCTTT.

This chain uses TRBV5-6 with TRBJ2-7, with TRBD2 as a possible D gene (6 bases). Trimming removed 5 bases from V and 5 bases from J, with 14 bases in between. In germline, CDR1 is SGHDT, CDR2 YYEEEE. This CDR3 comprises 13 residues. CDR3 region: CASSKDRGNEQYF. The CDR3 DNA sequence: TGTGCCAGCAGTAAGGACCGGGGGAACGAGCAGTACTTC.

The V and J genes are TRBV28 and TRBJ1-3; TRBD1 aligns across 7 bases. Germline CDR1 MDHEN, CDR2 SYDVKM. The CDR3 extends over 14 amino acids. With 6 bases clipped from V and 4 bases from J, the junction kept 6 bases outside the gene matches. CDR3 region: CASSLTGSGNTIYF. The CDR3 DNA sequence: TGTGCCAGCAGCCTGACAGGGTCGGGAAACACCATATATTTT.

The chain links TRBV6-2 or TRBV6-3 to TRBJ2-3; tentative D call: TRBD2 (5 bases). The CDR3 sequence is 16 residues long. V shed 0 bases and J shed 2 bases, with 12 bases lying between them. Looked up from germline, CDR1 is MNHEY and CDR2 is SVGEGT. DNA of the CDR3: TGTGCCAGCAGTTACTCGATGTGGGAGCCCACAGATACGCAGTATTTT. Translation gives CASSYSMWEPTDTQYF.

This clone has just one count. This sequence joins TRBV19 and TRBJ1-5; D unresolved. Germline V lookup: CDR1 LNHDA, CDR2 SQIVND (reference sequence). This CDR3 is 16 amino acids long. V was clipped by 0 bases and J by 8 bases, with 17 bases between them. CDR3 in amino acids: CASSIEPAPTKEPQHF. DNA of the CDR3: TGTGCCAGTAGTATAGAACCAGCCCCTACTAAGGAGCCCCAGCATTTT.

This chain uses TRBV10-3 with TRBJ2-1; D is perhaps TRBD1 (5 bases). The germline CDR1 and CDR2 sequences are ENHRY and SYGVKD. V lost 2 bases to trimming and J lost 3 bases, with 5 bases between them. The CDR3 has 13 residues. The CDR3 sequence: CAISEQGYNEQFF. CDR3 sequence (DNA): TGTGCCATCAGTGAGCAGGGCTACAATGAGCAGTTCTTC.

The chain uses TRBV11-1 and TRBJ2-3; no clear D. The CDR3 consists of 14 residues. Germline assignment: CDR1 SGHAT and CDR2 FQDESV (reference sequence). Deletions cut 4 bases from V and 2 bases from J, with 10 bases between. As DNA, the CDR3 is TGTGCCAGCAGCTCGGCGGTGAACACAGATACGCAGTATTTT. Translation: CASSSAVNTDTQYF.

The V call is TRBV11-2, the J call TRBJ2-7; TRBD2 is a possible D gene (6 bases). V shed 5 bases and J shed 2 bases, with 16 bases lying between them. This CDR3 spans 15 amino acids. Germline values: CDR1 SGHAT, CDR2 FQNNGV. CDR3 nucleotide sequence: TGTGCCAGCAGCCCCCAGATTGGAGGGACCTACGAGCAGTACTTC. Its translation is CASSPQIGGTYEQYF.

The chain has TRBV28 and TRBJ2-7; TRBD2 agrees at 13 bases. After removal of 7 bases from V and 0 bases from J, the junction contained 12 bases not matched to a gene. Germline V lookup: CDR1 MDHEN, CDR2 SYDVKM. The CDR3 is 18 residues long. CDR3 residues: CASIQLGGTSGNSYEQYF. CDR3 DNA sequence: TGTGCCAGCATACAGTTGGGGGGGACTAGCGGGAACTCCTACGAGCAGTACTTC.

This chain joins TRBV28 and TRBJ1-1; a weak D match, TRBD1 (6 bases). V was clipped by 2 bases and J by 5 bases, with 15 bases between them. Germline CDR1 and CDR2: MDHEN and SYDVKM. The CDR3 runs to 15 residues. CDR3 nucleotides: TGTGCCAGCAGTTTAGGGGGGGCCGGGTTGACTGAAGCTTTCTTT. Protein product: CASSLGGAGLTEAFF.